The clone carrying this T cell receptor beta chain appeared a few times. Its antigen is undetermined. The sample is drawn from a study of molecular identifiers for immune sequencing clone quantification. The CDR3 has 15 residues. Germline V gives CDR1 MNHEY, CDR2 SVGAGI. V dropped 6 bases and J dropped 4; count of bases not matched to a gene: 9. Library preparation followed earlier protocols using designated TCR primers. TCRdb itself ran the PCR reads through MiXCR, one entry per CDR3 protein. The profile shows more than 450,000 distinct CDR3 sequences, around 23% of them singletons. Naive CD8 libraries were made from about 20,000 to 1,000,000 sorted cells, and they used 10%, 30% or 50% RNA. A CD8+CD4-CCR7+CD45RA+ phenotype served as the sorting definition for naive CD8 T cells. General study results and limits: Clones that had above 20 RNA copies took up over 98% of effector molecules but under 1% in naive cells.

V is TRBV6-5 and J is TRBJ2-3, with 8 positions matching TRBD2. Sequencing used naive CD8+ T cells from blood, with Jurkat cell RNA spiked in. The subset here: FACS-sorted CD8+CD4-CCR7+CD45RA+ naive T cells. This sequence was found in a human donor in good health. Some libraries in this study had Jurkat cell RNA spiked in. The CDR3 loop reads CASRATGLVADTQYF. Written as DNA, the CDR3 is TGTGCCAGCAGAGCGACGGGACTAGTGGCAGATACGCAGTATTTT.